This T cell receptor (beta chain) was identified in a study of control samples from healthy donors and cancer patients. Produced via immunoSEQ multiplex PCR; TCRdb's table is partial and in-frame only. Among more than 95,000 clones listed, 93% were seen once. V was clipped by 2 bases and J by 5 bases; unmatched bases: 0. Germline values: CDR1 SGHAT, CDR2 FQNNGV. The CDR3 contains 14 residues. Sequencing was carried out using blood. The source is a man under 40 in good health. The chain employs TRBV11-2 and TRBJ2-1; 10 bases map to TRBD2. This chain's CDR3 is CASSLSGGDNEQFF. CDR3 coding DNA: TGTGCCAGCAGCTTAAGCGGGGGGGACAATGAGCAGTTCTTC.